The 18 T cell receptor beta chains presented below share a single source sample, sequenced in a study of blood T cells in healthy people across ages. A second PCR of about 7 to 12 cycles used a sample-barcoded 5' primer and a J-beta primer mix. MiXCR was run by TCRdb on the 5' RACE reads, yielding one entry per CDR3 protein. The sample records about 1,400,000 distinct CDR3 sequences, approximately 38% being singletons. The sequenced sample was blood. These receptors originate from a woman aged 18-35 years in good health.

A single count supports this clonotype. The V call is TRBV5-1, the J call TRBJ1-1; tentatively, D is TRBD1 (6 bases). CDR1 is SGHRS, CDR2 YFSETQ, per germline. There are 15 residues in the CDR3. V dropped 4 bases and J dropped 1 base, with 14 bases sitting between them. The CDR3 nucleotides are TGCGCCAGCAGCAGCGCAGGGGATAGGAACACTGAAGCTTTCTTT. This codes for CASSSAGDRNTEAFF.

The chain has TRBV12-3 or TRBV12-4 and TRBJ1-6; 9 bases line up with TRBD1. Trimming removed 5 bases from V and 9 bases from J; junction bases left unmatched: 8. This CDR3 is built from 15 residues. Here the CDR3 reads CASSRDRAAGSPLHF. In nucleotides, the CDR3 is TGTGCCAGCAGTCGGGACAGGGCGGCGGGTTCACCCCTCCACTTT.

Regarding this clonotype: Germline is not matched at one junction end, which may reflect a read error. The rearrangement uses TRBV7-7 and TRBJ2-7; 8 nucleotides align to TRBD1. CDR1 and CDR2 from the germline V gene are SSHAT and FNYEAQ (reference sequence). This CDR3 spans 15 amino acids. The CDR3 bases are TGTGCTAGCAGCTTAGAGACAGGGGACTCCTACGAGCAGTACTTC. Translation gives CASSLETGDSYEQYF.

This clonotype was seen ten or more times. CDR3 sequence (DNA): TGTGCCAGCAGCTTAGCTCGTGGTCTAGCGGAGCTCAATGAGCAGTTCTTC. Its protein is CASSLARGLAELNEQFF. The V gene is TRBV7-2, the J gene TRBJ2-1; TRBD2 aligns across 7 bases. Germline V gene lookup returns CDR1 SGHTA and CDR2 FQGNSA. Trimming at V came to 0 bases and at J to 6 bases, leaving 11 bases not matched to a gene. The CDR3 totals 17 residues.

The genes are TRBV11-2 and TRBJ1-2, with 7 bases lining up with TRBD1. The V gene end was trimmed by 4 bases and the J gene end by 0 bases; junction bases not matched to a gene: 14. The CDR3 length is 18 residues. Germline values: CDR1 SGHAT, CDR2 FQNNGV. CDR3 in amino acids: CASSSNQGVRNTNYGYTF. For the CDR3, the DNA is TGTGCCAGCAGCTCAAACCAGGGGGTACGTAATACTAACTATGGCTACACCTTC.

The rearrangement joins TRBV12-3 or TRBV12-4 to TRBJ2-1, with 12 bases fitting TRBD2. Trimming cost V 5 bases and J 6 bases; bases outside gene matches: 5. The CDR3 has 15 amino acids. CDR3 nucleotide sequence: TGTGCCAGCAGTCAGACTAGCGGGAGCGGCAATGAGCAGTTCTTC. This translates into CASSQTSGSGNEQFF.

The V and J genes are TRBV30 and TRBJ1-2, with TRBD1 as a possible D gene (6 bases). CDR3 size: 13 residues. With 2 bases removed from V and 1 base from J, the gap between germline ends came to 8 bases. Germline CDR1 and CDR2: GTSNPN and SVGIG (reference sequence). In nucleotides, the CDR3 is TGTGCCTGGAGTAGGGGGATTAACTATGGCTACACCTTC. It encodes CAWSRGINYGYTF.

The chain combines TRBV20-1 with TRBJ2-1, with TRBD2 matching 8 bases. V trimming: 4 bases; J trimming: 6 bases; junction bases outside the gene matches: 2. The CDR3 covers 12 residues. Germline lookup yields CDR1 DFQATT and CDR2 SNEGSKA (reference sequence). CDR3 nucleotide sequence: TGCAGTGCTATCGGGGGGGGCAATGAGCAGTTCTTC. Amino acids: CSAIGGGNEQFF.

This clonotype appeared a few times. The genes are TRBV30 and TRBJ2-1; unclear D gene. Trimming shortened V by 0 bases and J by 10 bases, and 10 bases separated the two germline ends. Per germline, CDR1 GTSNPN and CDR2 SVGIG (reference sequence). This CDR3 contains 12 residues. The CDR3 region has the DNA TGTGCCTGGAGTGTAGGGTCGCGGGAGCAGTTCTTC. It specifies CAWSVGSREQFF.

J is TRBJ2-5 and V is TRBV29-1; 9 nucleotides match TRBD2. Germline V gene data show CDR1 as SQVTM and CDR2 as ANQGSEA. Unmatched junction bases numbered 19, after V lost 5 bases and J lost 3 bases. The CDR3 contains 18 residues. The CDR3 DNA reads as TGCAGCGTTTGGGGCTCTAGCGGGATCTCGGAGGTAGAAGAGACCCAGTACTTC. Translated: CSVWGSSGISEVEETQYF.

This clonotype was recorded a few times. This rearrangement joins TRBV7-2 to TRBJ2-7, with TRBD2 matching over 7 bases. The CDR3 is 15 residues long. Germline CDR1 is SGHTA and CDR2 is FQGNSA. V shed 7 bases, J shed 2 bases, and the junction held 11 bases outside the gene matches. CDR3 region: CASTLSGVTTYEQYF. DNA of the CDR3: TGTGCCAGCACTTTAAGCGGGGTAACCACCTACGAGCAGTACTTC.

The V gene is TRBV13, the J gene TRBJ2-5, with D perhaps TRBD1 (5 bases). The DNA end favors TRBJ2-7, so the J call may be wrong. CDR3 size: 13 residues. The germline gives CDR1 PRHDT, CDR2 FYEKMQ (reference sequence). For the CDR3, the DNA is TGTGCCAGCAGCTCGACCGGAAGGGGCGAGCAGTACTTC. It encodes CASSSTGRGEQYF.

This chain links TRBV12-3 or TRBV12-4 with TRBJ2-7, with no clear D. The CDR3 loop spans 14 amino acids. V gave up 5 bases and J gave up 9 bases, with 20 bases separating them. CDR3 bases: TGTGCCAGCAGTCGACCGAGTAGGGCCGTCGGGCAGTACTTC. Residues: CASSRPSRAVGQYF.

This clonotype was counted a few times. In nucleotides, the CDR3 is TGTGCCAGCAGCTCTAACACAGGGGACACTGAAGCTTTCTTT. Translating it yields CASSSNTGDTEAFF. V usage is TRBV7-3 and J usage is TRBJ1-1; TRBD1 agrees at 7 bases. This CDR3 spans 14 amino acids. J gave up 3 bases and V 4 bases, and 5 bases lay outside the gene matches. CDR1 and CDR2 (germline): SGHTA, FQGTGA.

In this sample, this clonotype turned up a few times. The chain links TRBV4-1 to TRBJ2-7; TRBD2 matches 15 bases. From germline, CDR1 is MGHRA and CDR2 YSYEKL. This CDR3 has 17 amino acids. V trimming: 3 bases; J trimming: 5 bases; junction bases outside the gene matches: 8. CDR3 nucleotide sequence: TGCGCCAGCAGCCATACGTGGACTAGCGGGAGGGGTGACGAGCAGTACTTC. Translation: CASSHTWTSGRGDEQYF.

J is TRBJ2-7 and V is TRBV9; a weak D match, TRBD1 (6 bases). The CDR3 is 14 amino acids. V was clipped by 0 bases and J by 4 bases, with 11 bases between them. Germline V lookup: CDR1 SGDLS, CDR2 YYNGEE. The CDR3 DNA sequence: TGTGCCAGCAGCGTAGCTACAGGGCAGTACGAGCAGTACTTC. Translated: CASSVATGQYEQYF.

This clonotype has a handful of counts. The chain couples TRBV7-2 to TRBJ2-5; D unclear. Germline V gives CDR1 SGHTA, CDR2 FQGNSA. CDR3 size: 14 residues. Between the trimmed V and J ends, which lost 6 bases and 4 bases, there was a span of 15 bases. The CDR3 DNA follows: TGTGCCAGCAGGTCGGGTAGGGTCGCAGAGACCCAGTACTTC. It is translated as CASRSGRVAETQYF.

About this clonotype itself: The junction shows a germline mismatch at one end, possibly a read error. The chain employs TRBV20-1 and TRBJ1-4; 7 bases fit TRBD1. Germline V gives CDR1 DFQATT, CDR2 SNEGSKA (reference sequence). The CDR3 extends over 14 amino acids. CDR3 nucleotides: TGCAGTGCTCCCCAACAGGGGTTTAATGAAGAACTGTTTTTT. This sequence encodes CSAPQQGFNEELFF.